This TCR beta chain was documented in a study of blood T cell repertoires in COVID-19. The overall study: Acute-phase and convalescent COVID-19 samples originated in the United States, Italy and Spain.

The CDR3 is 17 residues long. V lost 2 bases, J lost 0 bases, and 5 bases stayed unmatched. Germline V gene data show CDR1 as SGHRS and CDR2 as YFSETQ. Per the original methods: Nucleated cell counts were estimated from reference gene primer amplification. The repertoire was sequenced with immunoSEQ multiplex PCR; TCRdb's copy has only in-frame clones and lacks some. The V and J calls and clone size are taken from that table; D and trimming were inferred from the DNA. The sample includes some 400,000 clones, about 87% of them seen just once. What was sequenced was peripheral blood. This sequence was found in a human donor in a cohort sampled during active COVID-19. The chain uses TRBV5-1 and TRBJ2-3; 11 nucleotides line up with TRBD2. The CDR3 spells CASSLGSGRGSTDTQYF. The CDR3 DNA reads TGCGCCAGCAGCTTAGGTAGCGGGAGGGGTAGCACAGATACGCAGTATTTT.